This T cell receptor (beta chain) was found in a study of blood T cell repertoires in COVID-19. Whole-study context: The origin of the acute and convalescent COVID-19 samples was the United States, Italy and Spain.

This CDR3 has 13 residues. Germline V gives CDR1 LNHDA, CDR2 SQIVND (reference sequence). Trimming pared 7 bases from V and 4 bases from J, leaving 13 bases between. This clone was seen a few times. This table comes from immunoSEQ multiplex PCR, and its TCRdb copy is limited to in-frame clones, with some not included. The table records 170,000 or so clones, 80% to 85% of them present only once. The chain combines TRBV19 with TRBJ1-1; maybe TRBD1 (6 bases). The clonotype originates from a woman aged 40-49 years with COVID-19, enrolled during active disease. Sequencing input: peripheral blood. As DNA, the CDR3 is TGTGCCAGTACCACACAGGGAGTCACTGAAGCTTTCTTT. This translates into CASTTQGVTEAFF.